This T cell receptor beta chain was sequenced in a study of T cell repertoires in cytomegalovirus infection. Study-wide context: An indication of both CMV infection and matching HLA type came from public TCR beta signatures.

Many counts were recorded for this clonotype. Its cognate antigen is unknown. Study-wide results and limits: Cumulative frequency (of public TCR beta family members) identified carriers of CMV plus the relevant HLA. CMV-specific TCR beta clonotypes restricted by HLA-C dominated the ex vivo response.

Each CDR3 protein is one row after TCRdb ran MiXCR on the reads. The table has under 200,000 distinct CDR3 sequences, 8% to 10% seen once. There are 16 residues in the CDR3. Germline assignment: CDR1 SGHDT and CDR2 YYEEEE. V shed 2 bases and J 1 base; nucleotides not matched to a gene: 6. The TCR was taken from a human donor in good health (CMV status not recorded). Some clones in this sample may be carry-over from other donors' samples. V gene TRBV5-6 combines with J gene TRBJ2-7; 10 bases line up with TRBD2. Source material: PBMCs. This CDR3 reads CASSFGLAGVSYEQYF. CDR3 DNA: TGTGCCAGCAGCTTTGGCCTAGCGGGAGTTTCCTACGAGCAGTACTTC.